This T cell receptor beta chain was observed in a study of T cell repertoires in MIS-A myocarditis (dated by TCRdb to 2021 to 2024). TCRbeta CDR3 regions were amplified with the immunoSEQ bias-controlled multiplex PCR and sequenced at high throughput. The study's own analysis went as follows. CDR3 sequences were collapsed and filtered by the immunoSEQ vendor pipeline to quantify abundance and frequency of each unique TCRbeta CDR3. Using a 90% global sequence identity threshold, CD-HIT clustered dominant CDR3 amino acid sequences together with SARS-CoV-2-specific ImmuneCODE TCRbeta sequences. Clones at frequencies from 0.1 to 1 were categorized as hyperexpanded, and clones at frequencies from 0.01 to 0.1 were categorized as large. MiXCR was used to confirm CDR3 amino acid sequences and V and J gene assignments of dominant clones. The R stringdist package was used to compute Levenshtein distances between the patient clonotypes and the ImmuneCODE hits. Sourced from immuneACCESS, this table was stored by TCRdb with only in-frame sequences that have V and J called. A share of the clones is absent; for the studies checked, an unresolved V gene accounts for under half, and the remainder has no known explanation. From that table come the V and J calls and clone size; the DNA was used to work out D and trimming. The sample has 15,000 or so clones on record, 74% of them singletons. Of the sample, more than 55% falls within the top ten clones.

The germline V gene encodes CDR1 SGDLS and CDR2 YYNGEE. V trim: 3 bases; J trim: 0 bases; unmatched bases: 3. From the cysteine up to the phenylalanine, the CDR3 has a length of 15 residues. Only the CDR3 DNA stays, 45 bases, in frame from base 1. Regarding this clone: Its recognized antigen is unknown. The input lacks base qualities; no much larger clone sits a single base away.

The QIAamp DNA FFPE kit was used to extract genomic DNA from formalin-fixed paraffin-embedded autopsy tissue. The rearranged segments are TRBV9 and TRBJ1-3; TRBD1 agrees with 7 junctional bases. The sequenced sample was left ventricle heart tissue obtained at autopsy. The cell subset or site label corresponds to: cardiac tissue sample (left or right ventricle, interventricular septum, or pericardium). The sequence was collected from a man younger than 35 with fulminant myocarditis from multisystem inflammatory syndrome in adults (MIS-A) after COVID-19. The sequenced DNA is TGTGCCAGCAGCGCATACAGGGGCTCTGGAAACACCATATATTTT. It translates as CASSAYRGSGNTIYF.